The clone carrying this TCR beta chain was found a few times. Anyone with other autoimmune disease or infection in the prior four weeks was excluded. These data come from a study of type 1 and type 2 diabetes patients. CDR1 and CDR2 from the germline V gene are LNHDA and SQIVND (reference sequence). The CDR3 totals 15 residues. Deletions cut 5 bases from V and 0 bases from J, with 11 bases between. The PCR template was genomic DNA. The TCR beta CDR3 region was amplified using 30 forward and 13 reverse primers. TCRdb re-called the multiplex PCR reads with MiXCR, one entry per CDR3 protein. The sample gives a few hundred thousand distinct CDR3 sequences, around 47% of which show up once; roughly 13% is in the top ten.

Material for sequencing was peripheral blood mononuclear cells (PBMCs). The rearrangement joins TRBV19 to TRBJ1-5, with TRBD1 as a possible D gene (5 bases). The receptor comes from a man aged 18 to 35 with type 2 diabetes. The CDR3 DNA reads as TGTGCCAGTAGTGCAGGGCTGCTTAGCAATCAGCCCCAGCATTTT. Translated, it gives CASSAGLLSNQPQHF.